Here is one T cell receptor (beta chain) with its context. The specificity of this receptor is unknown. No base quality values were provided; no much bigger clone lies one nucleotide off. The CDR3 spans 16 residues, from the cysteine through the phenylalanine. Only the CDR3 region is kept as DNA, spanning 48 bases read in frame from base 1. As encoded in the germline V gene, CDR1 is MNHEY while CDR2 is SVGAGI. The trim is 2 bases for V and 0 bases for J, with a gap of 13 bases between the germline ends. Library preparation employed the immunoSEQ multiplex PCR assay. TCRdb took over this immuneACCESS table, retaining in-frame rearrangements with V and J assigned. Such tables are incomplete; in checked studies, under half of the missing clones stem from an unresolved V gene, and the remainder is unexplained. The sample yields about 36,000 clones; approximately 89% were counted once. Together, the top ten hold about 0.81% of the sample.

This record comes from a study of T cell changes during pregnancy in multiple sclerosis (dated by TCRdb to between 2019 and 2020). Describing the broader study: The study looked at changes in the T cell repertoire across pregnancy in women with multiple sclerosis.

This TCR was recovered from a female donor in good health, enrolled as a control in a pregnancy study. Sequencing used CD4+ T cells from peripheral blood mononuclear cells, obtained after pregnancy. Recombination joined TRBV6-5 with TRBJ1-2, with the D gene not confidently named. CDR3 reads: CASSYTRRLANYGYTF. The DNA sequence is given as TGTGCCAGCAGTTACACCCGAAGGCTAGCTAACTATGGCTACACCTTC.